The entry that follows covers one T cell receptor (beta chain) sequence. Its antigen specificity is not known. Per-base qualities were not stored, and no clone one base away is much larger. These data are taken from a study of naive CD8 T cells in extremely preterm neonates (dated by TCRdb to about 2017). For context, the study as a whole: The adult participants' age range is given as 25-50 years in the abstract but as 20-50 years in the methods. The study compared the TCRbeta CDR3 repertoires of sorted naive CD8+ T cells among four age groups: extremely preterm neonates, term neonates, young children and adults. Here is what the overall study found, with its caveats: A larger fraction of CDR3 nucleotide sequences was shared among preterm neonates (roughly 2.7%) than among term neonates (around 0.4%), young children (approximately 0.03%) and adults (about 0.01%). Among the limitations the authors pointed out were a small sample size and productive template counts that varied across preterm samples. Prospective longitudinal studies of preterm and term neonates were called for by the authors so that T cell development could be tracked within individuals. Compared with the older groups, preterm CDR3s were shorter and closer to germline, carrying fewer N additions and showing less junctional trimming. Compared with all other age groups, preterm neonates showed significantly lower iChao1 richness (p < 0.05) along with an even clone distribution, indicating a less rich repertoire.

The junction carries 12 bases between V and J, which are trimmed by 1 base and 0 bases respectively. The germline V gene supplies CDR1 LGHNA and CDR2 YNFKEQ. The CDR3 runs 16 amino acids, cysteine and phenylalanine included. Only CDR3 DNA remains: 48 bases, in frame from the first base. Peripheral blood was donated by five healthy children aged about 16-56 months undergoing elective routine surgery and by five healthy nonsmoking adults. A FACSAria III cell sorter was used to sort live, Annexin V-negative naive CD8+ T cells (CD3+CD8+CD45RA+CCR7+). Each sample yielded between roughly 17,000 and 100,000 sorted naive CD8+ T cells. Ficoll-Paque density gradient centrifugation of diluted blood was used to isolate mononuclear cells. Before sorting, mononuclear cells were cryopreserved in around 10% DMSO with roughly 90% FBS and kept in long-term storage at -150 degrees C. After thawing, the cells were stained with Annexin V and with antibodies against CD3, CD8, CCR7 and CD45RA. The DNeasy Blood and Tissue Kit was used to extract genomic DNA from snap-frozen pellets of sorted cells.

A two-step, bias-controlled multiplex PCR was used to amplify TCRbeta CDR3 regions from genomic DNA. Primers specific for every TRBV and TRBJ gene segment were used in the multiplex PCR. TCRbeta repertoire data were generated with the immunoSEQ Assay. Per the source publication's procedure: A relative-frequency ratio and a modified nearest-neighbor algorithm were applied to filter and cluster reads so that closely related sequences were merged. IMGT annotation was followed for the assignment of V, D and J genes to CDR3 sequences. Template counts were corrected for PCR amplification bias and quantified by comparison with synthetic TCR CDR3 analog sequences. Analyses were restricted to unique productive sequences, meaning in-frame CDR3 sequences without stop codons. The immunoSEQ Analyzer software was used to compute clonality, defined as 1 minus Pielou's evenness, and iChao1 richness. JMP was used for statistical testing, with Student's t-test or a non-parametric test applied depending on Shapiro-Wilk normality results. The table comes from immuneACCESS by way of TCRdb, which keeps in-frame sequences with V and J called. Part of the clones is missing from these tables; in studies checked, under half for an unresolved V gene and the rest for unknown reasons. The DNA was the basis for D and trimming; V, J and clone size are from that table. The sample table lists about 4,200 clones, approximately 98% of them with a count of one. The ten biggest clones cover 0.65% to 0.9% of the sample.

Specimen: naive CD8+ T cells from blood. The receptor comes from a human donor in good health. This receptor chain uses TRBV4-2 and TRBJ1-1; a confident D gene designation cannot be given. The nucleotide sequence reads TGTGCCAGCAGCCAAGTATCCCAGAACCTGAACACTGAAGCTTTCTTT. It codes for CASSQVSQNLNTEAFF.